This T cell receptor (beta chain) stems from a study of shared clonotypes between healthy human individuals. Findings and caveats of the study: Sorted-subset sequencing was shown by rarefaction to be incomplete despite large depth. Naive subsets tended to show greater estimated richness than memory subsets. Only blood underwent sampling, and tissue repertoires likely differ.

TCRdb's table, derived via immunoSEQ multiplex PCR, lists solely in-frame clones and lacks some. The sample consists of more than 1,200,000 clones, approximately 98.5% of them appearing once. Worth noting for this clone: Its antigen is not known.

J lost 5 bases, V lost 2 bases, and 10 bases had no gene match. CDR1 is SGHRS, CDR2 YFSETQ, per germline. The length of the CDR3 is 16 residues. Source material: naive CD4+ T cells sorted from blood. Regarding subset: CD45RA+ positively selected. This chain links TRBV5-1 with TRBJ2-5, with TRBD2 matching over 9 bases. The origin of this receptor is a man aged 30 to 39 in good health. The CDR3 loop is CASSFSRAGGGETQYF. In nucleotides, the CDR3 is TGCGCCAGCAGCTTTTCGAGAGCGGGAGGAGGTGAGACCCAGTACTTC.